This T cell receptor beta chain stems from a study of blood T cell repertoires in COVID-19. Study-level background: Samples taken during acute and convalescent COVID-19 were collected in the United States, Italy and Spain. In each case, the material was cDNA or gDNA derived from T cells, B-cell-depleted T cells, or PBMCs.

Authors' methods: The authors estimated nucleated cell counts from reference gene primer amplification. Libraries were prepared by immunoSEQ multiplex PCR; TCRdb keeps only in-frame clonotypes and omits some of them. V and J calls and clone size are those listed in that table; D and trimming were worked out from the DNA. The top ten hold 7.2% of the sample, which has roughly 250,000 clones, about 90% seen once. Germline CDR1 reads KGHDR; CDR2 reads SFDVKD. J lost 7 bases, V lost 2 bases, and 11 bases had no gene match. The CDR3 sequence is 16 residues long. What was sequenced was peripheral blood. This receptor was taken from a man in his 60s who had recovered from COVID-19. V is TRBV24-1 and J is TRBJ2-7; 9 nucleotides line up with TRBD1. The CDR3 DNA is TGTGCCACCAGTGATTCGCCCGGACAGGGGTCACGGGAGCAGTACTTC. Amino acid sequence: CATSDSPGQGSREQYF.